This T cell receptor beta chain was profiled in a study of T cell responses to AZD1222 COVID-19 vaccine. Germline V gene lookup returns CDR1 LGHNA and CDR2 YSLEER. This CDR3 contains 14 residues. Between the trimmed V and J ends, which lost 2 bases and 2 bases, there was a span of 10 bases. Repertoires were generated with immunoSEQ multiplex PCR, while TCRdb's copy carries only in-frame clones and drops some. This table has under 150,000 clones, approximately 94% appearing once. The sequencing here drew on peripheral blood, taken on day 0 of AZD1222 vaccination. The gene calls are TRBV4-3 and TRBJ2-7; D is perhaps TRBD2 (6 bases). The source is an adult in good health. In DNA, the CDR3 is TGCGCCAGCAGCCAACGGCGGGGAGCCTACGAGCAGTACTTC. The encoded protein is CASSQRRGAYEQYF.